A selection of T cell receptor beta chains follows, all from one sample in a study of persistence of HIV-infected CD4 T cells. The antigens for these receptors are not known. Generated by immunoSEQ multiplex PCR, the TCRdb table keeps only in-frame clones and is missing some. In the table there are about 43,000 clones, 70% to 90% of which are singletons. Here the sequenced sample was CD4+ T cells sorted from PBMCs after roughly 18-hour stimulation, taken from a patient who received antiretroviral therapy. The receptors derive from an adult man with HIV who was CMV-seropositive. The CDR3 runs from the conserved cysteine through the conserved F or W. A D gene is named only where the DNA matches it firmly. The size of a clone is reported for some rows only, either as once, few or many, or as a class for expanded clones.

CDR3 protein: CASSAFRGGYTF
CDR3 DNA: TGTGCCAGCTCAGCTTTCAGGGGAGGCTACACCTTC
J gene: TRBJ1-2
V gene: TRBV6-5
D gene: NA
clone size: NA

CDR3 protein: CASSQTGNNQPQHF
CDR3 DNA: TGTGCCAGCAGCCAAACAGGGAACAATCAGCCCCAGCATTTT
J gene: TRBJ1-5
V gene: TRBV3-1/TRBV3-2
D gene: NA
clone size: NA

CDR3 protein: CASSRTWGEKLFF
CDR3 DNA: TGTGCCAGCAGCCGGACCTGGGGGGAAAAACTGTTTTTT
J gene: TRBJ1-4
V gene: TRBV14
D gene: NA
clone size: NA

CDR3 protein: CASSPADLNYGYTF
CDR3 DNA: TGTGCCAGCTCACCGGCAGACCTTAACTATGGCTACACCTTC
J gene: TRBJ1-2
V gene: TRBV18
D gene: NA
clone size: NA

CDR3 protein: CSVGQPSGNTIYF
CDR3 DNA: TGCAGCGTTGGACAGCCCTCTGGAAACACCATATATTTT
J gene: TRBJ1-3
V gene: TRBV29-1
D gene: NA
clone size: NA

CDR3 protein: CASSLGTGVNEKLFF
CDR3 DNA: TGCGCCAGCAGCCTGGGGACAGGGGTAAATGAAAAACTGTTTTTT
J gene: TRBJ1-4
V gene: TRBV5-1
D gene: TRBD1
clone size: once

CDR3 protein: CASSLNYQPQHF
CDR3 DNA: TGTGCCAGCAGTTTAAATTATCAGCCCCAGCATTTT
J gene: TRBJ1-5
V gene: TRBV28
D gene: NA
clone size: NA

CDR3 protein: CASSANRDRGLGNTEAFF
CDR3 DNA: TGTGCCAGCAGCGCGAACCGGGACAGGGGTTTGGGGAACACTGAAGCTTTCTTT
J gene: TRBJ1-1
V gene: TRBV9
D gene: TRBD1
clone size: NA

CDR3 protein: CAISELRVYEQYF
CDR3 DNA: TGTGCCATCAGTGAATTGCGGGTATACGAGCAGTACTTC
J gene: TRBJ2-7
V gene: TRBV10-3
D gene: NA
clone size: NA

CDR3 protein: CASSPAGGRGFGDTEAFF
CDR3 DNA: TGTGCCAGCAGCCCCGCGGGAGGGCGGGGGTTTGGCGACACTGAAGCTTTCTTT
J gene: TRBJ1-1
V gene: TRBV9
D gene: NA
clone size: NA

CDR3 protein: CASSEYASPYEQYF
CDR3 DNA: TGTGCCAGCAGTGAATATGCCAGTCCCTACGAGCAGTACTTC
J gene: TRBJ2-7
V gene: TRBV25-1
D gene: NA
clone size: NA

CDR3 protein: CASSRMTEAFF
CDR3 DNA: TGTGCCAGCAGTCGTATGACTGAAGCTTTCTTT
J gene: TRBJ1-1
V gene: TRBV3-1/TRBV3-2
D gene: NA
clone size: NA

CDR3 protein: CASSTGLLAGYGANVLTF
CDR3 DNA: TGTGCCAGCAGCACCGGGCTCCTTGCAGGGTATGGGGCCAACGTCCTGACTTTC
J gene: TRBJ2-6
V gene: TRBV21-1
D gene: NA
clone size: NA

CDR3 protein: CASTPQGPFWSGELFF
CDR3 DNA: TGTGCCAGCACTCCTCAGGGTCCCTTTTGGTCCGGGGAGCTGTTTTTT
J gene: TRBJ2-2
V gene: TRBV3-1/TRBV3-2
D gene: NA
clone size: NA

CDR3 protein: CASSQGGGTTYQPQHF
CDR3 DNA: TGCGCCAGCAGCCAAGGGGGGGGGACTACCTATCAGCCCCAGCATTTT
J gene: TRBJ1-5
V gene: TRBV4-1
D gene: NA
clone size: NA

CDR3 protein: CATSRGASWGTSGTGELFF
CDR3 DNA: TGTGCCACCAGCAGAGGGGCGAGTTGGGGGACTAGCGGAACCGGGGAGCTGTTTTTT
J gene: TRBJ2-2
V gene: TRBV15
D gene: TRBD2
clone size: NA

CDR3 protein: CASSPSRGGSYNSPLHF
CDR3 DNA: TGTGCCAGCAGTCCTTCCAGGGGAGGCTCCTATAATTCACCCCTCCACTTT
J gene: TRBJ1-6
V gene: TRBV6-6
D gene: NA
clone size: NA

CDR3 protein: CASSLTGQGANGYTF
CDR3 DNA: TGTGCCAGCAGCTTAACCGGACAGGGGGCGAATGGCTACACCTTC
J gene: TRBJ1-2
V gene: TRBV13
D gene: TRBD1
clone size: NA

CDR3 protein: CASRPGDLSSYEQYF
CDR3 DNA: TGTGCCAGCAGACCTGGGGATCTGAGCTCCTACGAGCAGTACTTC
J gene: TRBJ2-7
V gene: TRBV6-5
D gene: NA
clone size: NA

CDR3 protein: CASSIQVPTGELFF
CDR3 DNA: TGTGCCAGTAGTATCCAGGTCCCCACCGGGGAGCTGTTTTTT
J gene: TRBJ2-2
V gene: TRBV19
D gene: NA
clone size: NA

CDR3 protein: CASSLPAYGYTF
CDR3 DNA: TGTGCCAGCAGTTTGCCCGCGTATGGCTACACCTTC
J gene: TRBJ1-2
V gene: TRBV28
D gene: NA
clone size: NA

CDR3 protein: CASSVAHGTGLPGELFF
CDR3 DNA: TGTGCCAGCAGCGTAGCGCATGGAACAGGCCTCCCCGGGGAGCTGTTTTTT
J gene: TRBJ2-2
V gene: TRBV9
D gene: NA
clone size: NA

CDR3 protein: CASSLERGVILTGELFF
CDR3 DNA: TGTGCCAGCAGCTTGGAGAGGGGAGTCATTTTAACCGGGGAGCTGTTTTTT
J gene: TRBJ2-2
V gene: TRBV5-7
D gene: NA
clone size: NA

CDR3 protein: CASSLGQEETQYF
CDR3 DNA: TGCGCCAGCAGCTTAGGACAGGAAGAGACCCAGTACTTC
J gene: TRBJ2-5
V gene: TRBV5-1
D gene: TRBD1
clone size: NA

CDR3 protein: CASSPDSGNTIYF
CDR3 DNA: TGTGCCAGCAGCCCCGACTCTGGAAACACCATATATTTT
J gene: TRBJ1-3
V gene: TRBV7-3
D gene: NA
clone size: NA

CDR3 protein: CASSRRGSTDTQYF
CDR3 DNA: TGTGCCAGTAGTCGGCGGGGCAGCACAGATACGCAGTATTTT
J gene: TRBJ2-3
V gene: TRBV19
D gene: NA
clone size: NA

CDR3 protein: CATSQLGQRYEQYF
CDR3 DNA: TGTGCCACCAGCCAATTGGGACAGCGCTACGAGCAGTACTTC
J gene: TRBJ2-7
V gene: TRBV15
D gene: TRBD1
clone size: NA

CDR3 protein: CASSWTRAKGELFF
CDR3 DNA: TGTGCCAGCAGCTGGACTAGGGCAAAGGGGGAGCTGTTTTTT
J gene: TRBJ2-2
V gene: TRBV6-5
D gene: TRBD2
clone size: NA

CDR3 protein: CASSPWYSNQPQHF
CDR3 DNA: TGTGCCAGCAGTCCCTGGTATAGCAATCAGCCCCAGCATTTT
J gene: TRBJ1-5
V gene: TRBV2
D gene: NA
clone size: few

CDR3 protein: CASSQVGTPGNTIYF
CDR3 DNA: TGCGCCAGCAGCCAAGTGGGTACACCTGGAAACACCATATATTTT
J gene: TRBJ1-3
V gene: TRBV4-1
D gene: NA
clone size: NA

CDR3 protein: CASTLETGVNTEAFF
CDR3 DNA: TGTGCCAGCACCCTGGAGACAGGGGTGAACACTGAAGCTTTCTTT
J gene: TRBJ1-1
V gene: TRBV5-8
D gene: TRBD1
clone size: NA

CDR3 protein: CALGGVDEQFF
CDR3 DNA: TGTGCCCTCGGGGGGGTAGATGAGCAGTTCTTC
J gene: TRBJ2-1
V gene: TRBV7-9
D gene: TRBD2
clone size: NA

CDR3 protein: CATQMNWRRQGRGSETQYF
CDR3 DNA: TGTGCCACCCAAATGAACTGGAGGCGACAGGGAAGAGGTTCAGAGACCCAGTACTTC
J gene: TRBJ2-5
V gene: TRBV27
D gene: TRBD1
clone size: once

CDR3 protein: CASEGQRSGNTIYF
CDR3 DNA: TGTGCCAGCGAGGGACAGCGCTCTGGAAACACCATATATTTT
J gene: TRBJ1-3
V gene: TRBV2
D gene: TRBD1
clone size: NA

CDR3 protein: CASSPQGAHGQPQHF
CDR3 DNA: TGTGCCAGCAGTCCACAGGGGGCCCATGGACAGCCCCAGCATTTT
J gene: TRBJ1-5
V gene: TRBV2
D gene: TRBD1
clone size: NA

CDR3 protein: CASSSRGTSPLHF
CDR3 DNA: TGTGCCAGTAGTTCTAGGGGGACTTCACCCCTCCACTTT
J gene: TRBJ1-6
V gene: TRBV19
D gene: NA
clone size: NA